This T cell receptor (beta chain) was obtained from a study of HIV-infected patients and healthy controls (dated by TCRdb to the mid-2010s). This clonotype was detected a few times. Its antigen remains unidentified. Nothing much larger sits one base from this clone, and base qualities are not available. Libraries were built with 5' RACE. The instrument given in TCRdb is Illumina MiSeq. TCRdb ran its own pipeline on the public reads, namely fastp trimming at Q25 and MiXCR clone calling, and kept in-frame beta chains. Duplicate CDR3 protein sequences are folded into a single record with the most common DNA and genes. The sample has over 55,000 distinct CDR3 sequences on record, about 15% of them singletons. The top ten hold under 6.5% of the sample. CDR1 and CDR2, per the germline V gene, are SQVTM and ANQGSEA. From cysteine to phenylalanine, the CDR3 is 10 amino acids long. Just CDR3 DNA is preserved here, 30 bases in frame from base 1. V was cut back by 6 bases and J by 9 bases, leaving a gap of 9 bases between them.

The rearranged segments are TRBV29-1 and TRBJ2-1; TRBD2 might be the D gene, on 6 matching bases. This TCR derives from a human donor in good health. Sequencing input: CD4+ T cells from blood. The nucleotides read TGCAGCGTAGCGCGGGGTGAGCAGTTCTTC. Translated, this is CSVARGEQFF.